This record covers a single T cell receptor (beta chain). Its antigen is still unknown. These data come from a study of early T cells in non-severe SARS-CoV-2 infection. At the level of the study: Chains were unpaired, as sequencing was done on bulk RNA from unsorted whole blood. Study conclusions and caveats: Using VDJdb, the matching emphasized anti-spike CD8 responses while missing private and CD4 specificities.

Tagging with unique molecular identifiers was applied to individual cDNA molecules. A single record per CDR3 protein comes from TCRdb applying MiXCR to the 5' RACE reads. The sample records approximately 79,000 distinct CDR3 sequences, 10% to 15% being singletons. Germline CDR1 reads KGHDR; CDR2 reads SFDVKD. The CDR3 has 12 amino acids. V was pared by 3 bases and J by 2 bases, with 3 bases between. V usage is TRBV24-1 and J usage is TRBJ2-5; no definite D call. Sequencing used whole blood. This TCR was sampled from an adult who was a healthcare worker with PCR-confirmed SARS-CoV-2 infection or an uninfected control (not recorded which). The CDR3 DNA reads TGTGCCACCAGTGATGAACAAGAGACCCAGTACTTC. Protein sequence: CATSDEQETQYF.